The rows below give T cell receptor beta chains drawn from one sample of a study of identical twins' blood T cells. TCRdb processed the 5' RACE reads anew with MiXCR; each CDR3 protein has one entry. The table shows about 370,000 distinct CDR3 sequences, with roughly 28% occurring only once. Sequenced sample: PBMCs. Receptors originate from a woman between 18 and 55 years old in good health. Each CDR3 is given with its conserved first and last residue. Each record gives: V gene, J gene, D gene, clone size, CDR3 DNA, CDR3 protein. D genes are given only for firm matches. Some rows mark clone size as missing; the rest say once, few, many or name a class of expanded clone.

V gene: TRBV19; J gene: TRBJ1-1; D gene: .; clone size: many; CDR3 DNA: TGTGCCAGTAGTTGGGACACCCATGAAGCTTTCTTT; CDR3 protein: CASSWDTHEAFF
V gene: TRBV9; J gene: TRBJ1-1; D gene: .; clone size: .; CDR3 DNA: TGTGCCAGCAGCCCGGGGGAAATTATGAACACTGAAGCTTTCTTT; CDR3 protein: CASSPGEIMNTEAFF
V gene: TRBV20-1; J gene: TRBJ2-1; D gene: TRBD2; clone size: .; CDR3 DNA: TGCAGTGCTAGAGAGTGGTCGCTAGCGGGCAATGAGCAGTTCTTC; CDR3 protein: CSAREWSLAGNEQFF
V gene: TRBV10-3; J gene: TRBJ2-7; D gene: .; clone size: .; CDR3 DNA: TGTGCCATCAGTGAAAGCGGACCGTACGAGCAGTACTTC; CDR3 protein: CAISESGPYEQYF
V gene: TRBV27; J gene: TRBJ2-1; D gene: .; clone size: few; CDR3 DNA: TGTGCCAGCAGTCGATCTAAAAATTCCGATGAGCAGTTCTTC; CDR3 protein: CASSRSKNSDEQFF
V gene: TRBV9; J gene: TRBJ2-5; D gene: .; clone size: few; CDR3 DNA: TGTGCCAGCAGCGTAGAGGTTGGGCGGGGACTCTCCCGAGAGACCCAGTACTTC; CDR3 protein: CASSVEVGRGLSRETQYF
V gene: TRBV25-1; J gene: TRBJ2-5; D gene: TRBD2; clone size: few; CDR3 DNA: TGTGCCAGCAGTGGGAAGAGACCGGGCGGGACTATCTATAAAGAGACCCAGTACTTC; CDR3 protein: CASSGKRPGGTIYKETQYF
V gene: TRBV7-9; J gene: TRBJ2-7; D gene: TRBD1; clone size: few; CDR3 DNA: TGTGCCAGCATAAAGACAGGGGGCGAGTACGAGCAGTACTTC; CDR3 protein: CASIKTGGEYEQYF
V gene: TRBV6-1; J gene: TRBJ1-2; D gene: .; clone size: .; CDR3 DNA: TGTGCCAGCAGTTCCACCCATGGCTACACCTTC; CDR3 protein: CASSSTHGYTF
V gene: TRBV6-5; J gene: TRBJ1-1; D gene: .; clone size: .; CDR3 DNA: TGTGCCAGCAGACGACTCCGCGACGCTGAAGCTTTCTTT; CDR3 protein: CASRRLRDAEAFF
V gene: TRBV19; J gene: TRBJ2-1; D gene: .; clone size: .; CDR3 DNA: TGTGCCAGTAGTATTGGTCTATACAATGAGCAGTTCTTC; CDR3 protein: CASSIGLYNEQFF
V gene: TRBV4-3; J gene: TRBJ2-3; D gene: .; clone size: .; CDR3 DNA: TGCGCCAGCAGCCAAGTGTATAGCGGAAGCACAGATGCGCAGTATTTT; CDR3 protein: CASSQVYSGSTDAQYF
V gene: TRBV6-2/TRBV6-3; J gene: TRBJ2-7; D gene: .; clone size: few; CDR3 DNA: TGTGCCAGCAGTTACCCTCGGTTGGGTGAGCAGTACTTC; CDR3 protein: CASSYPRLGEQYF
V gene: TRBV5-5; J gene: TRBJ2-7; D gene: .; clone size: few; CDR3 DNA: TGTGCCAGCAGCCCTACGAGGGGGGCCATGTACGAGCAGTACTTC; CDR3 protein: CASSPTRGAMYEQYF
V gene: TRBV20-1; J gene: TRBJ1-1; D gene: TRBD1; clone size: .; CDR3 DNA: TGCAGTCCGACAGGGGGCGGGACTGAAGCTTTCTTT; CDR3 protein: CSPTGGGTEAFF
V gene: TRBV5-6; J gene: TRBJ1-1; D gene: .; clone size: once; CDR3 DNA: TGTGCCAGCAGTTGGAGGTTAACTGAAGCTTTCTTT; CDR3 protein: CASSWRLTEAFF
V gene: TRBV19; J gene: TRBJ1-1; D gene: .; clone size: .; CDR3 DNA: TGTGCCAGTAGAGTGGGGTCCATGAACACTGAAGCTTTCTTT; CDR3 protein: CASRVGSMNTEAFF
V gene: TRBV20-1; J gene: TRBJ2-2; D gene: TRBD1; clone size: .; CDR3 DNA: TGCAGTGCTAAAAAGCCACAGGGGGCTGGCACCGGGGAGCTGTTTTTT; CDR3 protein: CSAKKPQGAGTGELFF